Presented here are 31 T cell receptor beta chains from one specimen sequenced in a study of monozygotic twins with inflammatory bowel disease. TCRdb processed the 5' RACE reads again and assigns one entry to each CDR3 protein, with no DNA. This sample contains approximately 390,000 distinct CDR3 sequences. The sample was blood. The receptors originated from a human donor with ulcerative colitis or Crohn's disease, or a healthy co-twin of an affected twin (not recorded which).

This chain's CDR3 is CASSTTILEETQYF. The rearrangement uses TRBV3-1 and TRBJ2-5. Germline V gene data show CDR1 as LGHDT and CDR2 as YNNKEL (reference sequence). This CDR3 comprises 14 residues.

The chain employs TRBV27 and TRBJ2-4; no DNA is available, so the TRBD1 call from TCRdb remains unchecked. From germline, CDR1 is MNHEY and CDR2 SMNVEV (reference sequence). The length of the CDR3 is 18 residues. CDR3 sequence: CASRPGQGPPLAKNIQYF.

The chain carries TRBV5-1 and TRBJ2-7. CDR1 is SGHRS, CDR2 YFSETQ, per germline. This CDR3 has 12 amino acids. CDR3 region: CASSPTRFEQYF. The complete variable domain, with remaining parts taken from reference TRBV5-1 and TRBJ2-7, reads KAGVTQTPRYLIKTRGQQVTLSCSPISGHRSVSWYQQTPGQGLQFLFEYFSETQRNKGNFPGRFSGRQFSNSRSEMNVSTLELGDSALYLCASSPTRFEQYFGPGTRLTVT.

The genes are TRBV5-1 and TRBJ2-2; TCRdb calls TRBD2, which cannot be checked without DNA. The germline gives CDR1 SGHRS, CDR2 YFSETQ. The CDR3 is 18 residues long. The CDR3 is CASSLASGLAGNPGELFF.

CDR3 region: CASSLAASSGANVLTF. This rearrangement joins TRBV7-9 to TRBJ2-6. The CDR3 totals 16 residues. Germline loops: CDR1 SEHNR, CDR2 FQNEAQ (reference sequence).

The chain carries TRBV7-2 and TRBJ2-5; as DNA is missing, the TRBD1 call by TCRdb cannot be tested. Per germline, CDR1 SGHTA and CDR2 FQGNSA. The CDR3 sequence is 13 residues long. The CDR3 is CASRAAGVETQYF.

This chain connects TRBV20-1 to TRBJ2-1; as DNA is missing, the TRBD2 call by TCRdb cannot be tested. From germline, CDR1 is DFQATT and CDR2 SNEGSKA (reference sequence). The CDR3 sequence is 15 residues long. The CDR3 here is CSARLGTSGFNEQFF.

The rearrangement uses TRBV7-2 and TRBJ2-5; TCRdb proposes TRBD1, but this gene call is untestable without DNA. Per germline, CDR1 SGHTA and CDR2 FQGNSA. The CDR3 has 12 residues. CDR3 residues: CASNSEGGTQYF.

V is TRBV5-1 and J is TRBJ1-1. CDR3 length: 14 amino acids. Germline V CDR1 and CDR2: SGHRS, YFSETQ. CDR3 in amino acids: CASSSYQVGTEAFF.

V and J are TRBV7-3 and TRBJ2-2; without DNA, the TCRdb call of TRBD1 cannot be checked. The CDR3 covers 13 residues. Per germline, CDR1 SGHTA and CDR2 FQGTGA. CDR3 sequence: CASSPQGSGELFF.

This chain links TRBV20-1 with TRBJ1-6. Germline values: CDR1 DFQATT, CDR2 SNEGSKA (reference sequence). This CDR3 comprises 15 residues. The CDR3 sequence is CSARPGTSYNSPLHF.

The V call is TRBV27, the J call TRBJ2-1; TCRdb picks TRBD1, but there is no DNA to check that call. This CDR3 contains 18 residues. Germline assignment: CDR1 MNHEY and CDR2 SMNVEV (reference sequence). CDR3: CASSLGTGLGGPYNEQFF.

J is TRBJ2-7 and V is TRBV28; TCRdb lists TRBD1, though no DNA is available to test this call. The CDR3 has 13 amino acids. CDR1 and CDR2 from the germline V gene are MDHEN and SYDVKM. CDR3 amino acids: CASNRDRTYEQYF.

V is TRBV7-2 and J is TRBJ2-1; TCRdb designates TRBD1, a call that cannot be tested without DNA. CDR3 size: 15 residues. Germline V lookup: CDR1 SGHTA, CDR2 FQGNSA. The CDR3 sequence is CASSPMAGDYNEQFF. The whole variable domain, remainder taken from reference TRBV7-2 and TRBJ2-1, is GAGVSQSPSNKVTEKGKDVELRCDPISGHTALYWYRQSLGQGLEFLIYFQGNSAPDKSGLPSDRFSAERTGGSVSTLTIQRTQQEDSAVYLCASSPMAGDYNEQFFGPGTRLTVL.

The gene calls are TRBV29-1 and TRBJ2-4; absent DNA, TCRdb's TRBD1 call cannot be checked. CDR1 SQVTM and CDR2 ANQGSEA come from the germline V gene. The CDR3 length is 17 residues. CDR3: CSVGGGQGFEGQNIQYF.

CDR3 loop: CASSYLTGGSYNEQFF. The chain links TRBV6-5 to TRBJ2-1. Germline CDR1 reads MNHEY; CDR2 reads SVGAGI. This CDR3 spans 16 amino acids.

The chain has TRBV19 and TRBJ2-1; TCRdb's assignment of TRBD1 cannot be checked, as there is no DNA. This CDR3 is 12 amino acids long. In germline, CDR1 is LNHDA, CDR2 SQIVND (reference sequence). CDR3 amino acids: CASSPPRDQQFF. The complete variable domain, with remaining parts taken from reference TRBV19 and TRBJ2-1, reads DGGITQSPKYLFRKEGQNVTLSCEQNLNHDAMYWYRQDPGQGLRLIYYSQIVNDFQKGDIAEGYSVSREKKESFPLTVTSAQKNPTAFYLCASSPPRDQQFFGPGTRLTVL.

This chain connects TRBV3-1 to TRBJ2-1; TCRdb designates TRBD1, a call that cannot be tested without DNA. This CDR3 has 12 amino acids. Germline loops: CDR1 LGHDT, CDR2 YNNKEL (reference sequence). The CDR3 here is CASSRAGNEQFF.

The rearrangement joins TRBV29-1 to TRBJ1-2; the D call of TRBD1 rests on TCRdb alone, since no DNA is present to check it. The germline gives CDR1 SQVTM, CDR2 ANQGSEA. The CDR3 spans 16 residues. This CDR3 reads CSVEDLGEGINYGYTF.

Here the CDR3 reads CASRVAHEQFF. The chain is built from TRBV5-1 and TRBJ2-1. Germline values: CDR1 SGHRS, CDR2 YFSETQ. There are 11 residues in the CDR3.

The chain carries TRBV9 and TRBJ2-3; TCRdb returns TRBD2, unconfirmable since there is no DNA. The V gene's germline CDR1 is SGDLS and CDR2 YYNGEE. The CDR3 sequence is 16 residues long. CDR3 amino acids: CASTVTSGRGTDTQYF.

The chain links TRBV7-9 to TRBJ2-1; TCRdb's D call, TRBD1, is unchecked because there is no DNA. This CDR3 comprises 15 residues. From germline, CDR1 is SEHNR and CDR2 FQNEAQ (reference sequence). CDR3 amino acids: CASSPRTGKYNEQFF.

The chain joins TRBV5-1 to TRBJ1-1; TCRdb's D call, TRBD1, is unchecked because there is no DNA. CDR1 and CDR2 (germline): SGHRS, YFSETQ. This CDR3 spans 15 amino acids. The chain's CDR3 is CASSFQTMGDTEAFF.

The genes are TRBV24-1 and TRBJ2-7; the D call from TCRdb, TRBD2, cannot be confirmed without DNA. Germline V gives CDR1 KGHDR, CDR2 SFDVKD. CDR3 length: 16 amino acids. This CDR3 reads CATSDWGTSGTYEQYF.

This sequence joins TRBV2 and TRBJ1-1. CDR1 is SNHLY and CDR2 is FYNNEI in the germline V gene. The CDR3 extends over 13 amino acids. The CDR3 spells CASRDRLNTEAFF.

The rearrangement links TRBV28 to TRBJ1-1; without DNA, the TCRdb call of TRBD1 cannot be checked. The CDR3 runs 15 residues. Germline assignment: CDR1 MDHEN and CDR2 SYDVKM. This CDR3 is CASSPQLGGKTEAFF.

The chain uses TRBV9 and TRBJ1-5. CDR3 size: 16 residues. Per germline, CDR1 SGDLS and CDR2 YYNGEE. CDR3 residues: CASSVGPTADNQPQHF. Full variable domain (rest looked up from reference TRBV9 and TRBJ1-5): DSGVTQTPKHLITATGQRVTLRCSPRSGDLSVYWYQQSLDQGLQFLIQYYNGEERAKGNILERFSAQQFPDLHSELNLSSLELGDSALYFCASSVGPTADNQPQHFGDGTRLSIL.

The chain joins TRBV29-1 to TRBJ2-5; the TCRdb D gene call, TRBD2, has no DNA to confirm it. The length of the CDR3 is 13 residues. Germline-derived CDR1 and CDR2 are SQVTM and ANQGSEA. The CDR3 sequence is CSVERRTQETQYF.

CDR3 in amino acids: CSASRLLPTSGQETQYF. The J gene is TRBJ2-5, the V gene TRBV20-1; TCRdb picks TRBD2, but there is no DNA to check that call. There are 17 residues in the CDR3. Looked up from germline, CDR1 is DFQATT and CDR2 is SNEGSKA (reference sequence).

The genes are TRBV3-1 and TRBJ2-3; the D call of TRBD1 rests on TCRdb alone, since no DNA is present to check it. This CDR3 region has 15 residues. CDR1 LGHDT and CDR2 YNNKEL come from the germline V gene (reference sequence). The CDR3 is CASSPPSGGTDTQYF.

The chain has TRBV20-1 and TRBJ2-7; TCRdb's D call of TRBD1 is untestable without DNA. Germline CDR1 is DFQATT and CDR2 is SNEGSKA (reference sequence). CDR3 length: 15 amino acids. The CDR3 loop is CSAFASRDRGLEQYF.